The 8 T cell receptor beta chains reported below all come from one sample, sequenced in a study of blood T cell repertoires in COVID-19. Only in-frame clones appear in the TCRdb table, and some are missing; sequencing was by immunoSEQ multiplex PCR. The sample carries around 80,000 clones, about four fifths recorded once. Sequencing was performed on peripheral blood. The origin of the receptors is a human donor in a cohort sampled during active COVID-19.

This clone was counted once. This rearrangement joins TRBV28 to TRBJ1-2; D not resolved. V was shortened by 5 bases and J by 0 bases, with 16 bases between the two germline ends. This CDR3 has 16 residues. Germline CDR1 MDHEN, CDR2 SYDVKM. In nucleotides, the CDR3 is TGTGCCAGCAGTCCTCCCTGGCCCGGGGCTAACTATGGCTACACCTTC. Amino acid sequence: CASSPPWPGANYGYTF.

The V gene is TRBV9, the J gene TRBJ2-3; 7 bases are shared with TRBD2. CDR1 is SGDLS and CDR2 is YYNGEE in the germline V gene. This CDR3 contains 16 residues. V trimming: 0 bases; J trimming: 0 bases; junction bases outside the gene matches: 4. The DNA for the CDR3 is TGTGCCAGCAGCGTAGTGGGGGGGTCGAGCACAGATACGCAGTATTTT. Its protein is CASSVVGGSSTDTQYF.

The CDR3 coding sequence is TGTGCCAGCAGCCCGCGGGACCCGAAGAACCTGTTCTTC. Its translation: CASSPRDPKNLFF. The V call is TRBV9, the J call TRBJ2-1; the D gene is possibly TRBD2 (6 bases). This CDR3 region has 13 residues. Germline CDR1 and CDR2: SGDLS and YYNGEE. V lost 4 bases to trimming and J lost 15 bases, with 20 bases between them.

This clone was counted a single time. The rearrangement joins TRBV9 to TRBJ2-3, with TRBD2 matching 12 bases. The CDR3 consists of 17 residues. V lost 0 bases to trimming and J lost 5 bases; unmatched junction nucleotides: 7. The germline V gene encodes CDR1 SGDLS and CDR2 YYNGEE. The CDR3 protein is CASSVDPLAGGRDTQYF. DNA of the CDR3: TGTGCCAGCAGCGTAGATCCCCTAGCGGGGGGGAGAGATACGCAGTATTTT.

This clone was observed a single time. This rearrangement joins TRBV28 to TRBJ2-5; TRBD1 agrees at 7 bases. The germline gives CDR1 MDHEN, CDR2 SYDVKM. The CDR3 loop spans 18 amino acids. V lost 3 bases to trimming and J lost 1 base; unmatched junction nucleotides: 14. CDR3 nucleotide sequence: TGTGCCAGCAGTTTCTCAGGGGGTCTCGGGACCCTCCAAGAGACCCAGTACTTC. Its protein is CASSFSGGLGTLQETQYF. Based on the CDR3 plus reference TRBV28 and TRBJ2-5, the full variable domain is DVKVTQSSRYLVKRTGEKVFLECVQDMDHENMFWYRQDPGLGLRLIYFSYDVKMKEKGDIPEGYSVSREKKERFSLILESASTNQTSMYLCASSFSGGLGTLQETQYFGPGTRLLVL.

The rearrangement joins TRBV3-1 (or the pseudogene TRBV3-2) to TRBJ1-5, with 8 nucleotides matching TRBD1. CDR1 and CDR2 (germline): LGHDT, YNNKEL (reference sequence). This CDR3 contains 15 residues. The trim removed 4 bases at V and 3 bases at J, leaving 5 bases unmatched. DNA for the CDR3: TGTGCCAGCAGCCTTTCGACAGGGGTCAATCAGCCCCAGCATTTT. It specifies CASSLSTGVNQPQHF.

This clone was seen only once. V gene TRBV18 combines with J gene TRBJ2-5; 7 nucleotides agree with TRBD1. The ends lost 4 bases at V and 6 bases at J; junction bases unmatched: 8. This CDR3 is built from 14 residues. Germline CDR1 and CDR2: KGHSH and LQKENI. The CDR3 sequence is CASSHGTALQTQYF. DNA for the CDR3: TGTGCCAGCTCACACGGGACAGCGTTGCAGACCCAGTACTTC.

This chain joins TRBV27 and TRBJ1-6; tentatively, D is TRBD1 (6 bases). With 3 bases removed from V and 7 bases from J, the gap between germline ends came to 13 bases. In germline, CDR1 is MNHEY, CDR2 SMNVEV (reference sequence). The CDR3 is 15 residues long. As DNA, the CDR3 is TGTGCCAGCAGTTTCGACAGGTTGTCAAATTCACCCCTCCACTTT. Translated: CASSFDRLSNSPLHF.